This TCR beta chain was identified in a study of blood T cell repertoires in COVID-19. The wider study: Collection of acute and convalescent COVID-19 samples took place in the United States, Italy and Spain.

Method: immunoSEQ multiplex PCR; TCRdb's copy keeps in-frame clones and lacks some. The sample lists some 100,000 clones, approximately 85% occurring once. The germline gives CDR1 SGHNT, CDR2 YYREEE (reference sequence). This CDR3 spans 12 amino acids. Trimming removed 5 bases from V and 7 bases from J, with 10 bases in between. The sample taken for sequencing was peripheral blood. The TCR comes from a woman aged 55-69 years with acute or convalescent COVID-19. The rearrangement joins TRBV5-4 to TRBJ2-1; D gene uncertain. CDR3 DNA: TGTGCCAGCAGACCCGACACGAATGAGCAGTTCTTC. It specifies CASRPDTNEQFF.